This TCR beta chain was retrieved from a study of T cell responses to AZD1222 COVID-19 vaccine. Study outcomes and limitations: Regions 160-218 and 743-854 dominated among vaccine-associated CD4 TCRs spanning spike. The sample set comprised mostly white British donors with more females, and clonal diversity was possibly underestimated. Spike-specific TCR breadth and depth were elevated following two AZD1222 doses.

Second doses were pooled across both intervals (about 4 or about 12 weeks). The CDR3 extends over 15 amino acids. Trimming at V came to 1 base and at J to 2 bases, leaving 4 bases not matched to a gene. CDR1 is ENHRY, CDR2 SYGVKD, per germline. As concerns this clone: Its antigen is unknown.

Profiled with immunoSEQ multiplex PCR; TCRdb holds only in-frame clones, not every one. The table lists under 200,000 clones, around 88% of them singletons. The chain carries TRBV10-3 and TRBJ2-7, with TRBD1 identical over 8 bases. Sequenced here: peripheral blood, sampled 28 days after the second AZD1222 dose. The TCR originated in an adult who received the AZD1222 COVID-19 vaccine. In nucleotides, the CDR3 is TGTGCCATCAGTGAGTTGGCAGGGGGCGCCTACGAGCAGTACTTC. It specifies CAISELAGGAYEQYF.